This T cell receptor beta chain was captured in a study (dated by TCRdb to 2013 to 2016). Study-level background: The study tested whether tumor-infiltrating Tregs in breast cancer are recruited from blood Tregs or converted in situ from other CD4+ T cell subsets. Points the paper makes about the study in general: In terms of TCR gene usage, tumor memory CD4+ T cells clustered together with blood and lymph node memory CD4+ cells, as well as with lymph node naive CD4+ cells. Rather than covering whole repertoires, validation in the larger cohort was restricted to a single TCR beta V-J rearrangement. The greatest overlap of tumor-infiltrating Treg TCR alpha and beta sequences was observed with tumor naive CD4+ T cells, followed by blood naive CD4+ T cells.

To purify naive CD4+ T cells, the Miltenyi Naive CD4+ T Cell Isolation kit was used, and CD25 microbeads served to deplete Tregs. Tregs, naive and memory CD4+ T cells from tumor, blood and ipsilateral draining lymph nodes of five breast cancer patients underwent full-length TCR alpha and beta sequencing. Tumor tissue, along with lymph nodes from ipsilateral axillary dissection, was perfused with PBS, minced, and then digested using collagenase I and hyaluronidase. A purity exceeding 90% was confirmed by FACS for the sorted cell populations. This clonotype has just a few counts. No antigen is known for it. No much larger clone exists at a distance of one base, and base qualities are not known. Amplification of full-length TCR variable regions was done by 5' RACE PCR using constant-region reverse primers, and this step was followed by semi-nested PCR with Nested Universal Primer A. The ReliaPrep RNA Cell Miniprep System was used to extract total RNA, which was then reverse transcribed into 5'RACE-ready cDNA with the SMARTer RACE 5'/3' Kit. Full-length TCR alpha and beta libraries were barcoded with multiplex adaptors and sequenced on an Illumina MiSeq. The paper's processing steps were these. Sequencing data were pooled across the five patients for each of nine subset-tissue groups and compared by unsupervised clustering of TCR gene usage. Repertoire similarity was calculated with the Morisita-Horn index, weighting shared sequences by their contribution to each repertoire. The public reads were reprocessed in TCRdb via fastp at Q25 and MiXCR, keeping in-frame beta chains. Identical CDR3 proteins give one entry, which carries the most common genes and DNA. The authors' filters were not applied to this entry. Recorded for this sample are 40,000 to 65,000 distinct CDR3 sequences; approximately 24% of them occurred a single time. The ten largest account for 2.5% to 3.5% of the sample.

The clonotype comes from a female donor with breast cancer. Sequenced material: tumor-infiltrating naive CD4+ T cells sorted from the breast tumor. Sample cell subset or site, as interpreted from the label and publication: naive CD4+ T cells, CD4+CD45RA+CD25-.

The CDR3 region: CASSQGDNYGYTF. Here is the DNA: TGTGCCAGCAGCCAAGGAGACAACTATGGCTACACCTTC. Recombination linked TRBV4-2 to TRBJ1-2; no D gene call is confident. In the germline V gene, CDR1 corresponds to LGHNA and CDR2 to YNFKEQ. The V end loses 1 base and the J end loses 2 bases, and a stretch of 5 bases separates them. The CDR3, cysteine through phenylalanine, is 13 amino acids long. Of all the DNA, just the CDR3 is kept, 39 bases in frame from base 1.